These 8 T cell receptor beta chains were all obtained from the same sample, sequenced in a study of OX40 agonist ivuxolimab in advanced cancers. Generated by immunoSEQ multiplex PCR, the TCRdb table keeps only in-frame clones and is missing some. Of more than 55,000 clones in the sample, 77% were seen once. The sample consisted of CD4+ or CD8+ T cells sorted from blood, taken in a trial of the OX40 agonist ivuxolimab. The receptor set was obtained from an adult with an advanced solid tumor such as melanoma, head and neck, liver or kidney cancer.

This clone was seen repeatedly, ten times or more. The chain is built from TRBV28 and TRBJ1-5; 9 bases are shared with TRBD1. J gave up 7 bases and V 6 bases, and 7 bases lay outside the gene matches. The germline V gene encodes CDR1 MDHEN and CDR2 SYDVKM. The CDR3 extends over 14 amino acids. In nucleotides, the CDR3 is TGTGCCAGCAGATGGACAGGGGTTTCCCAGCCCCAGCATTTT. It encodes CASRWTGVSQPQHF.

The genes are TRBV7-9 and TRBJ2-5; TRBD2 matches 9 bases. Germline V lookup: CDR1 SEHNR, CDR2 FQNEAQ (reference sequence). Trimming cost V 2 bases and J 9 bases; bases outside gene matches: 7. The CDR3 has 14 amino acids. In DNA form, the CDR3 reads TGTGCCAGCAGCTTATCGGCTAGCGGGAATTCCCAGTACTTC. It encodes CASSLSASGNSQYF. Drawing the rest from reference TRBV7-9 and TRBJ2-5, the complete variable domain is DTGVSQNPRHKITKRGQNVTFRCDPISEHNRLYWYRQTLGQGPEFLTYFQNEAQLEKSRLLSDRFSAERPKGSFSTLEIQRTEQGDSAMYLCASSLSASGNSQYFGPGTRLLVL.

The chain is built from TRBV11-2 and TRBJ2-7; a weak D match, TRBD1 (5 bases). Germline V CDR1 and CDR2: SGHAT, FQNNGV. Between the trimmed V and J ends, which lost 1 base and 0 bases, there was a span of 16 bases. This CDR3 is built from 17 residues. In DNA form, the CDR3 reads TGTGCCAGCAGCTTAGGGCCCCGTTCGGACAACTCCTACGAGCAGTACTTC. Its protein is CASSLGPRSDNSYEQYF.

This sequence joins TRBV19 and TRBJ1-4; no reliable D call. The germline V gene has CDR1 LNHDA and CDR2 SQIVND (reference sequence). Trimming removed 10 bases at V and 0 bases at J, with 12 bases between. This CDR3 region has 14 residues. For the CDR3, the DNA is TGTGCCACTTCCTATGGGTCAACTAATGAAAAACTGTTTTTT. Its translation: CATSYGSTNEKLFF. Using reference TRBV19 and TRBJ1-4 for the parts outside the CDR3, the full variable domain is DGGITQSPKYLFRKEGQNVTLSCEQNLNHDAMYWYRQDPGQGLRLIYYSQIVNDFQKGDIAEGYSVSREKKESFPLTVTSAQKNPTAFYLCATSYGSTNEKLFFGSGTQLSVL.

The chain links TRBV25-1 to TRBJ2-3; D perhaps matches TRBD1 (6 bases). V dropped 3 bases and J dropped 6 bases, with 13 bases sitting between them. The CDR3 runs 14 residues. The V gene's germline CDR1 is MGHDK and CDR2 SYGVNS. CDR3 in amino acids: CASSDGRGTDTQYF. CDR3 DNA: TGTGCCAGCAGTGATGGCAGGGGTACGGATACGCAGTATTTT.

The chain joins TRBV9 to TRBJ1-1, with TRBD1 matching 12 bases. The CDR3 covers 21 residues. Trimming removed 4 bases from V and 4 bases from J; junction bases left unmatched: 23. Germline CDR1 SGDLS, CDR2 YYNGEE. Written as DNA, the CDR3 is TGTGCCAGCAGCTCGAGTCTTGTTCCGGGACAGGGGGCCTCCCAGGGCACTGAAGCTTTCTTT. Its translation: CASSSSLVPGQGASQGTEAFF.

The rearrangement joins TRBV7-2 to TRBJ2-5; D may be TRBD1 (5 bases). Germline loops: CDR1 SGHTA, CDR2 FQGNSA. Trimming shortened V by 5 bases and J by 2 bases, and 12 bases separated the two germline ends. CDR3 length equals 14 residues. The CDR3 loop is CASSLMGLQETQYF. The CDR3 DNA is TGTGCCAGCAGCCTCATGGGGCTACAAGAGACCCAGTACTTC.

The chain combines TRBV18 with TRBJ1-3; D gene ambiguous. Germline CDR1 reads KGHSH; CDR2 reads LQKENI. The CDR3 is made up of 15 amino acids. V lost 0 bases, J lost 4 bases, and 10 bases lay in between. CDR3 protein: CASSPPLGSGNTIYF. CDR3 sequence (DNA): TGTGCCAGCTCACCACCGCTGGGTTCAGGAAACACCATATATTTT.